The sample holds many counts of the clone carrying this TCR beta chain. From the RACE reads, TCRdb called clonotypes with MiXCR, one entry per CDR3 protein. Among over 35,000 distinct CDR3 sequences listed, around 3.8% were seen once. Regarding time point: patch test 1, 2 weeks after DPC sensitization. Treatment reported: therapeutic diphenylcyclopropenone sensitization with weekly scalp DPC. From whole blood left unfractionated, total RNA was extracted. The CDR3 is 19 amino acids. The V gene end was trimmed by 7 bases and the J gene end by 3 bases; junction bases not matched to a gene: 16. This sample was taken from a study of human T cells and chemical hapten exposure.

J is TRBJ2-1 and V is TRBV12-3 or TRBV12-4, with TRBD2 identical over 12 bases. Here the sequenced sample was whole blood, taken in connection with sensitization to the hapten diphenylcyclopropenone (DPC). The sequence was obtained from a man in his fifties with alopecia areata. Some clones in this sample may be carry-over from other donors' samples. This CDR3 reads CASTNPRLAGEGGYNEQFF. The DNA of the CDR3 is TGTGCCAGCACGAACCCCCGACTAGCGGGAGAAGGGGGCTACAATGAGCAGTTCTTC.